This is a list of T cell receptor beta chains from one sample in a study of cytomegalovirus exposure and HLA in healthy donors. TCRdb's copy holds only in-frame clones and misses some; the assay was immunoSEQ multiplex PCR. The table lists approximately 110,000 clones, about four fifths of them singletons. The sample comprised PBMCs. These receptors all come from a young man in good health and CMV-seronegative. Each CDR3 is given without its conserved first and last residue. A D gene is named only where the DNA matches it firmly.

J | V | D | CDR3
TRBJ2-3 | TRBV28 | TRBD1 | ASSPGTALVTQY
TRBJ2-6 | TRBV5-1 | - | ASSPHPRNGANVLT
TRBJ1-2 | TRBV7-2 | - | ASRPDTSNYGYT
TRBJ1-2 | TRBV7-2 | - | ASSLALGGDGYT
TRBJ1-4 | TRBV5-8 | - | ASSSGGQSEKLF
TRBJ1-3 | TRBV14 | - | ASSQVLETGAIY
TRBJ1-2 | TRBV4-1 | TRBD1 | ASSQVPRGQVKGYT
TRBJ2-5 | TRBV5-6 | TRBD1 | ASSLPGQGEETQY
TRBJ1-1 | TRBV6-1 | TRBD1 | ASSGTVNTEAF
TRBJ1-1 | TRBV4-1 | - | ASSRNPTGSNTEAF
TRBJ2-1 | TRBV29-1 | TRBD2 | SLGGASGRSYNEQF
TRBJ2-3 | TRBV9 | TRBD2 | ASSASGGTDTQY
TRBJ1-2 | TRBV4-3 | TRBD1 | ASSQGDRVGYGYT
TRBJ2-5 | TRBV5-6 | TRBD1 | ASNLKTGVETQY
TRBJ2-1 | TRBV6-5 | TRBD2 | ASSLAGGTNEQF
TRBJ2-1 | TRBV6-1 | - | ASSDTGLGEQF
TRBJ2-1 | TRBV11-2 | TRBD2 | ASSYSGGEHNEQF
TRBJ2-1 | TRBV18 | TRBD1 | ASSPEAGDRGNEQF
TRBJ2-2 | TRBV5-1 | - | ASSQGSGTGELF
TRBJ1-4 | TRBV6-5 | TRBD1 | ASSYSRGPNEKLF
TRBJ2-5 | TRBV30 | - | AWILRQETQY
TRBJ2-2 | TRBV19 | - | ASSMWQGHTGELF
TRBJ2-7 | TRBV28 | - | ATLTSPGVGREQY
TRBJ1-2 | TRBV5-1 | - | ASSDKAGYGYT
TRBJ1-5 | TRBV7-9 | - | ASSDKEGSRQPQH
TRBJ2-1 | TRBV15 | - | ATSRLGNSYNEQF
TRBJ1-5 | TRBV18 | TRBD1 | ASSPQGAYDQPQH
TRBJ1-1 | TRBV18 | - | ASSSRQDTEAF
TRBJ2-1 | TRBV4-1 | - | ASSHELRGSYNEQF
TRBJ2-3 | TRBV19 | TRBD1 | ASSRDRATDTQY
TRBJ1-2 | TRBV4-1 | TRBD1 | ASKRGMTGDVYYGYT
TRBJ1-4 | TRBV7-9 | - | SSSRGVEKLF
TRBJ2-1 | TRBV11-3 | TRBD2 | ASSFSGGAYNEQF
TRBJ1-1 | TRBV27 | - | ASSLTMNTEAF
TRBJ1-2 | TRBV6-5 | - | ASSYRAGSGYT
TRBJ2-5 | TRBV7-2 | TRBD2 | ASSGRGSGGRLSQETQY
TRBJ1-2 | TRBV6-5 | TRBD1 | ASSPGTDVVPYT
TRBJ1-1 | TRBV7-2 | - | ASSVMNTEAF
TRBJ2-2 | TRBV10-3 | TRBD2 | AISEFGGETGELF